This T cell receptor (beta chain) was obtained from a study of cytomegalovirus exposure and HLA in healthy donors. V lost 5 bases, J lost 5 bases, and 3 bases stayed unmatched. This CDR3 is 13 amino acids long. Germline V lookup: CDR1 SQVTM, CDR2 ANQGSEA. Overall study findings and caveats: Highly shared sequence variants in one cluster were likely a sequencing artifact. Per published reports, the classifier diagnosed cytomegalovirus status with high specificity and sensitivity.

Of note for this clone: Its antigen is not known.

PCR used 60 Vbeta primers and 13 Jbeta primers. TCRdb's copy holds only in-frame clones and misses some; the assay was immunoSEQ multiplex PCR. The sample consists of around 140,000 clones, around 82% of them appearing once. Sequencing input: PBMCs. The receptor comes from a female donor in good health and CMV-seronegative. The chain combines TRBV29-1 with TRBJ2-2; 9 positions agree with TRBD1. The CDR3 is CSVRTGVTGELFF. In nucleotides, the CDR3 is TGCAGCGTTAGGACAGGGGTAACCGGGGAGCTGTTTTTT.